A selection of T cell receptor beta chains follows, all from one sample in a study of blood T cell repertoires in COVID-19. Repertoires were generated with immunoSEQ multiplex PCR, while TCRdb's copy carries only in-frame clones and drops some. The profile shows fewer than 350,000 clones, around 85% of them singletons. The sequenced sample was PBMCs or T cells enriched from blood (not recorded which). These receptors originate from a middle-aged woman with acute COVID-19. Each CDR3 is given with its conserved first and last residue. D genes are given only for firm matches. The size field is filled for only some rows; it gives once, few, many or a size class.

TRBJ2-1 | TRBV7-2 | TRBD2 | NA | TGTGCCAGCAGCTTAGCGGGACTAGTTAGTGAGCAGTTCTTC | CASSLAGLVSEQFF
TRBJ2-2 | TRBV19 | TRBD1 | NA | TGTGCCAGTAGTATGGCACAGGGGACCACCGGGGAGCTGTTTTTT | CASSMAQGTTGELFF
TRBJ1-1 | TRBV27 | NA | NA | TGTGCCAGCAGTTCCTGGACAGAGAACACTGAAGCTTTCTTT | CASSSWTENTEAFF
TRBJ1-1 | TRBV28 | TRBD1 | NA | TGTGCCAGCAGCAGACAGGGGCGAGACACTGAAGCTTTCTTT | CASSRQGRDTEAFF
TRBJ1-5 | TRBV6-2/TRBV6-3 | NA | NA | TGTGCCAGCAGTTACTCGAGAGGGTCTGGCAATCAGCCCCAGCATTTT | CASSYSRGSGNQPQHF
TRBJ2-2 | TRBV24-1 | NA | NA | TGTGCCACCAGTGACACAAGGACAGCGAACACCGGGGAGCTGTTTTTT | CATSDTRTANTGELFF
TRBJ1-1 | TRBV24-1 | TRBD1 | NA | TGTGCCACCAGTGAGATTAGGACAGGATTAGCTTTCTTT | CATSEIRTGLAFF
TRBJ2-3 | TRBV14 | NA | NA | TGTGCCAGCAGCTCACAGGGTTATCCAGATACGCAGTATTTT | CASSSQGYPDTQYF
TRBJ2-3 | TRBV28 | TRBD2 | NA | TGTGCCAGCAGTTTAGCGGGAGGCTACACAGATACGCAGTATTTT | CASSLAGGYTDTQYF
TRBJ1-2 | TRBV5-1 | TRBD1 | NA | TGCGCCAGCAGCTTGGGGGACAGTATTTTCCCGGAGGGCTACACCTTC | CASSLGDSIFPEGYTF
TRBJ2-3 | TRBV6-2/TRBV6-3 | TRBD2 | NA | TGTGCCAGCAGTTACGTGGCGGGGGGGCCACTAAGCACAGATACGCAGTATTTT | CASSYVAGGPLSTDTQYF
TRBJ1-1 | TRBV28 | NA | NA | TGTGCCAGCATAGGGTGGGGGCGAACGAACACTGAAGCTTTCTTT | CASIGWGRTNTEAFF
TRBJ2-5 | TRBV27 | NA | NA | TGTGCCAGCAGTCCTGGGCTGCAAGAGACCCAGTACTTC | CASSPGLQETQYF
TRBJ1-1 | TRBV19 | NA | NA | TGTGCCAGTAGTGGGCGCGGGGTGGTGAACACTGAAGCTTTCTTT | CASSGRGVVNTEAFF
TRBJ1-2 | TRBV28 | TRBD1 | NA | TGTGCCAGCGATACTTCGGCAGGGGGCGACTATGGCTACACCTTC | CASDTSAGGDYGYTF
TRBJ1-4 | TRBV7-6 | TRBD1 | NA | TGTGCCAGCAGCCTCGGACAGGGGCCTGTGACTAATGAAAAACTGTTTTTT | CASSLGQGPVTNEKLFF
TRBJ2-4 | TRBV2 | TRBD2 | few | TGTGCCAGCAAGAATCAAGGGCAGCGCCGGGGCGGGGGGAACATTCAGTACTTC | CASKNQGQRRGGGNIQYF
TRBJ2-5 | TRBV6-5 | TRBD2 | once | TGTGCCAGCAGTCGACTAGCGGGGCCCGGGGGGGCCCAGTACTTC | CASSRLAGPGGAQYF
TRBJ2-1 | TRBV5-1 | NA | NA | TGCGCCAGCAGCTTCAGTCCGGGGATCGCCTACAATGAGCAGTTCTTC | CASSFSPGIAYNEQFF
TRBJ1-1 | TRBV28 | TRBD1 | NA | TGTGCCAGCAGTGAGGACAGGCTGAACACTGAAGCTTTCTTT | CASSEDRLNTEAFF
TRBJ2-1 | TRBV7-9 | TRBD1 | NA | TGTGCCAGCAGCTCCCCGGGACAGTCCTACAATGAGCAGTTCTTC | CASSSPGQSYNEQFF
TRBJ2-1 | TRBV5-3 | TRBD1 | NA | TGTGCCAGAAGCTGCTCAGGGGGCGAGAGCTCCTACAATGAGCAGTTCTTC | CARSCSGGESSYNEQFF
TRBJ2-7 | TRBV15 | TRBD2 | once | TGTGCCACCAGCAGACGGGGGGGGCTCACCTACGAGCAGTACTTC | CATSRRGGLTYEQYF
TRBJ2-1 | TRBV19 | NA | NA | TGTGCCAGTAGTATAGCTTCCTACAATGAGCAGTTCTTC | CASSIASYNEQFF
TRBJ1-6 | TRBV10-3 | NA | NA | TGTGCCATCAGTGAGAGTGGGGGGTTTGACAATTCACCCCTCCACTTT | CAISESGGFDNSPLHF
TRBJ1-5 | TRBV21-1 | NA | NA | TGTGCCAGCAGCGGAGGTACCTACCATGGTTGGCCCCAGCATTTT | CASSGGTYHGWPQHF
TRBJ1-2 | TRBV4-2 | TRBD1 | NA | TGTGCCAGCAGTACAGGGGGTGGTGGCTACACCTTC | CASSTGGGGYTF
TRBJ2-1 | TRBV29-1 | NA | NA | TGCAGCGTTGTGGGGCCGCTATTTGAGCAGTTCTTC | CSVVGPLFEQFF
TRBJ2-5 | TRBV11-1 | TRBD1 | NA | TGTGCCAGCAGCTTAGAGGCCAGGGGGCAAGAGACCCAGTACTTC | CASSLEARGQETQYF
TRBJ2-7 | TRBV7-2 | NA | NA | TGTGCCAGCAGCTTATTGACAGGGACTTACCACGAGCAGTACTTC | CASSLLTGTYHEQYF
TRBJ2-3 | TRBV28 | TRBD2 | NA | TGTGCCAGCCGCGACTCACTAGCGACATCAGATACGCAGTATTTT | CASRDSLATSDTQYF
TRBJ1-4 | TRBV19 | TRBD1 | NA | TGTGCCAGTAGCAATCACGGGACAGGCGATGAAAAACTGTTTTTT | CASSNHGTGDEKLFF
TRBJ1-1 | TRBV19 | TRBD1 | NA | TGTGCCAGTAGTCAGGGACAGATGAACACTGAAGCTTTCTTT | CASSQGQMNTEAFF
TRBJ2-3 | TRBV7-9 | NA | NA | TGTGCCAGCAGCTTGCTATTCGTTGTAGATACGCAGTATTTT | CASSLLFVVDTQYF
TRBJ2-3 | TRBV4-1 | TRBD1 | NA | TGCGCCAGCAGCCAAGGCCCAATTTACAGGGGTAGCACAGATACGCAGTATTTT | CASSQGPIYRGSTDTQYF
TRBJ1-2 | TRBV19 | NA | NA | TGTGCCAGTAGTATATTGCGGGGTGATGTGAATGGCTACACCTTC | CASSILRGDVNGYTF
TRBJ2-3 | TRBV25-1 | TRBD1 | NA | TGTGCCAGCCCCCTCCCTATTCCGGACAGGGGTACCACAGATACGCAGTATTTT | CASPLPIPDRGTTDTQYF
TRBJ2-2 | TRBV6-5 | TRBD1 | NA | TGTGCCAGCAGTAACGGACAGGACAACACCGGGGAGCTGTTTTTT | CASSNGQDNTGELFF
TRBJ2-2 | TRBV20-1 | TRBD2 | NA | TGCAGTGCTAGTGGCGGGGGGGCCGCCGGGGAGCTGTTTTTT | CSASGGGAAGELFF
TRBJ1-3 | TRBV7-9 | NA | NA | TGTGCCAGCGAGGGTGCAGGAAACACCATATATTTT | CASEGAGNTIYF
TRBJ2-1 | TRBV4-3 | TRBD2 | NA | TGCGCCAGCAGCCACCCGAATAAACTTACTAGCGGGTACTACAATGAGCAGTTCTTC | CASSHPNKLTSGYYNEQFF
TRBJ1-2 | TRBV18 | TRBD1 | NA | TGTGCCAGCTCACCGGACAGGAGAGCTAACTATGGCTACACCTTC | CASSPDRRANYGYTF
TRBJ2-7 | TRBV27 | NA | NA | TGTGCCAGCAGTCCCCTGAGGGCGGAGGCCCACTACGAGCAGTACTTC | CASSPLRAEAHYEQYF
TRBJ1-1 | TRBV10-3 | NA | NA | TGTGCCATAACGACAGATTGGAGAACTGAAGCTTTCTTT | CAITTDWRTEAFF
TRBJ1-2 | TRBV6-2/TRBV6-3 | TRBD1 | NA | TGTGCCAGCAGCCCTGAGGGACAGGCCCTTACCCCTGGCTACACCTTC | CASSPEGQALTPGYTF